A selection of T cell receptor beta chains follows, all from one sample in a study of blood T cell repertoires in COVID-19. Here immunoSEQ multiplex PCR was the method, and the copy in TCRdb shows in-frame clones only, minus some. The table lists approximately 150,000 clones, over 90% of them singletons. Sequencing was done on a sample of peripheral blood. The receptor set was obtained from a woman between 55 and 75 years old with COVID-19, enrolled during active disease. The conserved cysteine and the conserved F or W are not part of the CDR3 here. Each record gives: V gene, clone size, J gene, CDR3 protein. Not all rows give a size; the values are once, few, many and, for expanded clones, a class.

TRBV6-2/TRBV6-3	-	TRBJ2-5	ASSRSRGVRQETQY
TRBV4-2	-	TRBJ2-2	ASSQGTSGGRTGELF
TRBV2	-	TRBJ1-5	ASSDLDSVNQPQH
TRBV7-3	-	TRBJ1-3	ASSLTSGGSGNTIY
TRBV30	-	TRBJ2-4	AWSANGQGIQY
TRBV5-1	-	TRBJ2-1	ASSLGHLSSYNEQF
TRBV5-5	-	TRBJ1-4	ASSPQGQGKVEKLF
TRBV30	-	TRBJ1-1	AWMRGLSNTEAF
TRBV27	-	TRBJ1-2	ASSLQINYGYT
TRBV6-1	-	TRBJ1-1	ASSEYSPNEAF
TRBV2	-	TRBJ1-4	ASSTPGQGRSATNEKLF
TRBV5-1	-	TRBJ2-5	ASSLVPTSSQETQY
TRBV6-6	-	TRBJ1-1	ASSYSRSRNTEAF
TRBV11-2	-	TRBJ1-2	ASSLGTETYGYT
TRBV7-2	-	TRBJ1-5	ASSSEAAEPQH
TRBV4-1	-	TRBJ2-2	ASSPRGQGDLPKNTGELF
TRBV29-1	-	TRBJ2-7	SVEPEGLAQDKRPEQY
TRBV5-1	-	TRBJ1-1	ASSSRERGTEAF
TRBV2	-	TRBJ1-2	ASRGTGSGYGYT
TRBV30	-	TRBJ1-2	AWSPVGGQDYGYT
TRBV27	-	TRBJ2-2	ASSSRQPRASNTGELF
TRBV14	-	TRBJ1-1	ASSYSMNTEAF
TRBV5-4	-	TRBJ2-2	ASSSAGGRRGELF
TRBV6-5	-	TRBJ2-3	ASNPPGTDTQY
TRBV4-1	-	TRBJ1-3	ASSHNRDGNTIY
TRBV20-1	-	TRBJ1-1	SASNGHPNTEAF
TRBV5-5	-	TRBJ2-4	ASSLAGVSLAKNIQY
TRBV23-1	once	TRBJ1-2	ASSQSRRDSYGYT
TRBV6-5	-	TRBJ2-3	ASHRDRVSDTQY
TRBV27	-	TRBJ1-1	ASTLAGTGGTEAF
TRBV11-3	-	TRBJ1-3	ASSNRGASGNTIY
TRBV18	-	TRBJ2-7	ASSPGTGGGYEQY